This TCR beta chain is from a study of control samples from healthy donors and cancer patients. Assay used: immunoSEQ multiplex PCR; TCRdb lists only in-frame clones, some missing. The sample consists of roughly 170,000 clones, 75% to 95% of them appearing once. This receptor was identified in a woman in her thirties or forties in good health. The specimen was blood.

CDR3 coding DNA: TGTGCCAGCAGCCCCGGGGCCTACGAGCAGTACTTC. Amino acid sequence: CASSPGAYEQYF. The chain links TRBV6-5 to TRBJ2-7; possible D gene TRBD2, 5 bases. V lost 6 bases, J lost 2 bases, and 8 bases lay in between. Germline V gene lookup returns CDR1 MNHEY and CDR2 SVGAGI. CDR3 size: 12 residues.